A selection of T cell receptor beta chains follows, all from one sample in a study of T cells in localized non-small cell lung cancer. Method: immunoSEQ multiplex PCR; TCRdb's copy keeps in-frame clones and lacks some. The data hold roughly 4,700 clones, with 28% observed a single time. The source was lung tumor tissue, collected before any cancer treatment. These receptors came from a man between 35 and 75 years old with stage II lung adenocarcinoma. Each CDR3 is given without its conserved first and last residue. Each record gives: CDR3 length, V gene, J gene, D gene, CDR3 protein. The D gene is left open where the match is weak.

13	TRBV27	TRBJ2-3	TRBD2	ASSFSRENTDTQY
12	TRBV29-1	TRBJ2-1	TRBD2	SVVSGKTRNEQF
13	TRBV4-1	TRBJ2-2	-	ASSQDSQNTGELF
13	TRBV6-8	TRBJ1-2	TRBD1	ASSDGQGANYGYT
13	TRBV14	TRBJ2-2	TRBD1	ASSFIQGVTGELF
9	TRBV6-7	TRBJ2-1	-	ASVVGDEQF
12	TRBV11-3	TRBJ1-2	-	ASTEAGKRDGYT
11	TRBV28	TRBJ1-5	TRBD1	ASTPGGTQPQH
13	TRBV18	TRBJ1-1	TRBD1	ASSTDDRGRTEAF
10	TRBV10-2	TRBJ2-3	-	ASSPNADTQY
13	TRBV11-3	TRBJ2-1	TRBD2	ASSPGGGTDNEQF
11	TRBV7-1	TRBJ1-2	TRBD1	ASSPGQSYGYT
13	TRBV6-8	TRBJ2-3	-	ASSYLTASTDTQY
11	TRBV4-1	TRBJ1-2	-	ASSQMGLYGYT
13	TRBV6-8	TRBJ2-2	-	ASSRTYTNTGELF